The 30 T cell receptor beta chains reported below all come from one sample, sequenced in a study of cytomegalovirus exposure and HLA in healthy donors. PCR involved 60 Vbeta and 13 Jbeta primers. Only in-frame clones appear in the TCRdb table, and some are missing; sequencing was by immunoSEQ multiplex PCR. This table has about 150,000 clones, roughly a tenth appearing once. Sequencing was carried out using PBMCs. The receptors originated from a male donor in good health and CMV-seronegative.

The genes are TRBV27 and TRBJ1-2, with a tentative D call TRBD1 (6 bases). Germline CDR1 is MNHEY and CDR2 is SMNVEV (reference sequence). This CDR3 comprises 14 residues. Trimming stripped 6 bases from V and 6 bases from J, with 17 bases between. The CDR3 spells CASRSLRGGDGYTF. As DNA, the CDR3 is TGTGCCAGCAGATCCCTCAGGGGTGGCGATGGCTACACCTTC.

This clone was detected only a few times. The chain couples TRBV18 to TRBJ2-2; the match to TRBD1 covers 10 bases. Per the germline V gene, CDR1 is KGHSH and CDR2 is LQKENI. The V segment lost 0 bases and the J segment 6 bases; nucleotides outside the gene matches: 4. This CDR3 has 16 residues. CDR3 in amino acids: CASSPPGTGEAGELFF. The CDR3 DNA reads as TGTGCCAGCTCACCACCCGGGACAGGGGAGGCCGGGGAGCTGTTTTTT.

The chain combines TRBV7-6 with TRBJ2-1; D call uncertain. This CDR3 region has 13 residues. Germline-derived CDR1 and CDR2 are SGHVS and FNYEAQ. The V end lost 5 bases, the J end lost 5 bases, and 10 bases lay between the germline ends. This chain's CDR3 is CASSVGENNEQFF. The CDR3 region has the DNA TGTGCCAGCAGCGTAGGAGAAAACAATGAGCAGTTCTTC.

This clone came up a few times. The chain is built from TRBV4-2 and TRBJ2-3, with 7 bases that match TRBD1. With V trimmed by 0 bases and J by 2 bases, 11 bases remained unmatched. CDR1 and CDR2 (germline): LGHNA, YNFKEQ. This CDR3 region has 18 residues. DNA of the CDR3: TGTGCCAGCAGCCAAGACACCTCGGGACAGCACTACACAGATACGCAGTATTTT. Protein product: CASSQDTSGQHYTDTQYF.

The chain carries TRBV7-8 and TRBJ1-1; D unresolved. CDR1 is SGHVS, CDR2 FQNEAQ, per germline. Trimming cost V 2 bases and J 1 base, with 5 bases left between them. This CDR3 spans 13 amino acids. CDR3 residues: CASSLRWNTEAFF. CDR3 DNA sequence: TGTGCCAGCAGCTTACGGTGGAACACTGAAGCTTTCTTT.

This clone showed up just a few times. The genes are TRBV5-1 and TRBJ2-1, with TRBD2 identical over 9 bases. This CDR3 spans 16 amino acids. The germline V gene has CDR1 SGHRS and CDR2 YFSETQ. The V and J ends lost 4 bases and 8 bases, in that order; junction bases with no gene match: 13. DNA of the CDR3: TGCGCCAGCAGCCCCAGCGGGAGGCCCCCCCGCGATGAGCAGTTCTTC. Protein product: CASSPSGRPPRDEQFF.

This clone has just a few counts. The V gene is TRBV18, the J gene TRBJ1-2; 7 nucleotides match TRBD1. Germline loops: CDR1 KGHSH, CDR2 LQKENI. The CDR3 is 17 amino acids. V lost 3 bases and J lost 2; bases outside the gene matches: 12. The CDR3 DNA follows: TGTGCCAGCTCACCGATTACTAGGACAGGAGCGAACTATGGCTACACCTTC. Protein: CASSPITRTGANYGYTF.

The chain has TRBV4-3 and TRBJ2-1, with D possibly TRBD1 on 5 matching bases. The CDR3 covers 15 residues. Germline-derived CDR1 and CDR2 are LGHNA and YSLEER. The ends were cut back, 3 bases at V and 4 bases at J, with 13 bases in the middle. CDR3 in amino acids: CASSQARAIYNEQFF. For the CDR3, the DNA is TGCGCCAGCAGCCAGGCCAGGGCCATATACAATGAGCAGTTCTTC.

The rearrangement links TRBV7-2 to TRBJ2-2; D possibly corresponds to TRBD1 (5 bases). Trimming took 11 bases from V and 1 from J, leaving 17 bases between them. The germline V gene encodes CDR1 SGHTA and CDR2 FQGNSA. The CDR3 loop spans 15 amino acids. The CDR3 here is CACPGRGLNTGELFF. The CDR3 DNA is TGTGCCTGTCCCGGTAGGGGTCTGAACACCGGGGAGCTGTTTTTT.

A remark on this clone: The sample has other DNA sequences that encode this CDR3 too. The rearrangement uses TRBV2 and TRBJ1-6; no clear D. Germline lookup yields CDR1 SNHLY and CDR2 FYNNEI. The CDR3 is made up of 15 amino acids. Trimming shortened V by 7 bases and J by 6 bases, and 16 bases separated the two germline ends. The CDR3 region is CASTPGNLRNSPLHF. CDR3 DNA: TGTGCCAGCACCCCGGGGAACCTACGTAATTCACCCCTCCACTTT.

The chain couples TRBV20-1 to TRBJ2-7, with 7 bases fitting TRBD1. The germline CDR1 and CDR2 sequences are DFQATT and SNEGSKA (reference sequence). The trim removed 7 bases at V and 3 bases at J, leaving 3 bases unmatched. CDR3 size: 11 residues. DNA of the CDR3: TGCAGTGTACAGGGGAGCTACGAGCAGTACTTC. This sequence encodes CSVQGSYEQYF.

The chain carries TRBV2 and TRBJ2-5; D gene ambiguous. The end of the DNA fits TRBJ2-7 better, so the J call may be wrong. This CDR3 comprises 14 residues. Germline V gives CDR1 SNHLY, CDR2 FYNNEI. CDR3 nucleotides: TGTGCCAGCCGGGTAACGGCGAACTCCTACGAGCAGTACTTC. It specifies CASRVTANSYEQYF.

V and J are TRBV27 and TRBJ2-2; no definite D call. The germline V gene encodes CDR1 MNHEY and CDR2 SMNVEV (reference sequence). The germline V and J ends were trimmed by 5 bases and 5 bases, with 36 bases remaining between them. The CDR3 is 22 amino acids. CDR3 amino acids: CASSPFTFPHPPEPEETGELFF. CDR3 DNA: TGTGCCAGCAGTCCATTCACTTTTCCACACCCACCCGAACCCGAGGAAACCGGGGAGCTGTTTTTT.

The chain links TRBV19 to TRBJ1-5; D might be TRBD1 (5 bases). V was cut by 4 bases and J by 2 bases, with 15 bases left in between. The germline gives CDR1 LNHDA, CDR2 SQIVND (reference sequence). The CDR3 runs 16 residues. The CDR3 here is CASSTRRGVGNQPQHF. CDR3 nucleotide sequence: TGTGCCAGTAGTACCCGCCGGGGGGTGGGCAATCAGCCCCAGCATTTT.

The V gene is TRBV4-1, the J gene TRBJ2-7; 7 positions agree with TRBD1. The V and J ends lost 3 bases and 3 bases, in that order; junction bases with no gene match: 8. Germline assignment: CDR1 MGHRA and CDR2 YSYEKL. This CDR3 region has 15 residues. The CDR3 region has the DNA TGCGCCAGCAGCCAGGGGGAACAGGGGCTCTACGAGCAGTACTTC. It is translated as CASSQGEQGLYEQYF.

This clone was counted between two and nine times. The chain is built from TRBV6-6 and TRBJ2-1, with 11 bases identical to TRBD2. The germline V gene encodes CDR1 MNHNY and CDR2 SVGAGI (reference sequence). The V and J ends lost 2 bases and 6 bases, in that order; junction bases with no gene match: 6. This CDR3 has 16 amino acids. CDR3 sequence: CASSYGTSGLFNEQFF. CDR3 in DNA: TGTGCCAGCAGTTACGGGACTAGCGGCCTCTTCAATGAGCAGTTCTTC.

This sequence joins TRBV6-1 and TRBJ2-6, with D possibly TRBD1 on 7 matching bases. V dropped 7 bases and J dropped 5 bases, with 12 bases sitting between them. The CDR3 sequence is 14 residues long. CDR1 and CDR2 from the germline V gene are MNHNS and SASEGT. Written as DNA, the CDR3 is TGTGCCAGCACCCAGGGGGGTCGGGCCAACGTCCTGACTTTC. Translated: CASTQGGRANVLTF.

The CDR3 DNA reads TGTGCCAGCACCTTTCTACGACTGGAGAGGAAGACCCAGTACTTC. It yields the protein CASTFLRLERKTQYF. The gene calls are TRBV6-6 and TRBJ2-5; D unresolved. V was shortened by 7 bases and J by 6 bases, with 21 bases between the two germline ends. Germline values: CDR1 MNHNY, CDR2 SVGAGI (reference sequence). CDR3 length: 15 amino acids.

This clone has just a few counts. The chain links TRBV27 to TRBJ2-7; D is possibly TRBD1 (5 bases). The CDR3 length is 15 residues. Germline CDR1 reads MNHEY; CDR2 reads SMNVEV (reference sequence). V lost 6 bases and J 1 base, leaving 16 bases between the germline ends. In nucleotides, the CDR3 is TGTGCCAGCAGCCCCAGGGTCCCCAGGTCCTACGAGCAGTACTTC. Translated: CASSPRVPRSYEQYF.

The chain joins TRBV4-3 to TRBJ2-1; perhaps TRBD2 as D (6 bases). The CDR3 totals 14 residues. Trimming stripped 0 bases from V and 10 bases from J, with 13 bases between. CDR1 and CDR2 (germline): LGHNA, YSLEER. The CDR3 DNA is TGCGCCAGCAGCCAAGATACAGGCCTAGCGGAGCAGTTCTTC. Its translation: CASSQDTGLAEQFF.

The chain uses TRBV18 and TRBJ1-6; D perhaps matches TRBD1 (6 bases). CDR3 length: 14 amino acids. The V gene's germline CDR1 is KGHSH and CDR2 LQKENI. Trimming cost V 4 bases and J 13 bases, with 17 bases left between them. The CDR3 DNA sequence: TGTGCCAGCTCACAAACCCCCCAAGGGGGTCCCCTCCACTTT. It translates to CASSQTPQGGPLHF.

DNA for the CDR3: TGCGCCAGCAGCTGGGCAGCCGGGATGAACACTGAAGCTTTCTTT. This translates into CASSWAAGMNTEAFF. The chain joins TRBV5-1 to TRBJ1-1, with unresolved D. The germline V gene encodes CDR1 SGHRS and CDR2 YFSETQ. With 3 bases removed from V and 0 bases from J, the gap between germline ends came to 12 bases. This CDR3 comprises 15 residues.

This clone has a handful of counts. The chain couples TRBV10-3 to TRBJ1-2, with TRBD1 identical over 7 bases. The ends lost 4 bases at V and 7 bases at J; junction bases unmatched: 12. The germline gives CDR1 ENHRY, CDR2 SYGVKD. This CDR3 has 15 amino acids. The CDR3 region is CAISGGDSSLAGYTF. The CDR3 nucleotides read TGTGCCATCAGTGGGGGGGACAGTTCTTTGGCTGGCTACACCTTC.

V gene TRBV6-5 combines with J gene TRBJ2-1, with 10 positions matching TRBD2. V was clipped by 7 bases and J by 3 bases; unmatched bases: 6. CDR3 length: 15 residues. Germline assignment: CDR1 MNHEY and CDR2 SVGAGI. The chain's CDR3 is CASTAGTSDYNEQFF. CDR3 in DNA: TGTGCCAGCACCGCCGGGACTAGCGACTACAATGAGCAGTTCTTC.

A few counts support this clone. In DNA, the CDR3 is TGCAGCGTTGAACACACCACAGATACGCAGTATTTT. As protein: CSVEHTTDTQYF. The V and J genes are TRBV29-1 and TRBJ2-3; no clear D gene. The ends were cut back, 2 bases at V and 2 bases at J, with 5 bases in the middle. This CDR3 region has 12 residues. Germline loops: CDR1 SQVTM, CDR2 ANQGSEA.

Only a few counts were recorded for this clone. Other nucleotide sequences from this sample produce the same CDR3. CDR3 nucleotides: TGTGCCAGCAGTTACCGGGACAGATCCTACGAGCAGTACTTC. As protein: CASSYRDRSYEQYF. The chain is built from TRBV7-9 and TRBJ2-7; 7 bases are shared with TRBD1. Germline CDR1 SEHNR, CDR2 FQNEAQ (reference sequence). CDR3 length: 14 residues. V was clipped by 6 bases and J by 1 base; unmatched bases: 6.

The chain is built from TRBV6-1 and TRBJ2-7, with 10 bases that match TRBD1. The CDR3 runs 14 residues. Germline loops: CDR1 MNHNS, CDR2 SASEGT. Trimming at V came to 4 bases and at J to 6 bases, leaving 6 bases not matched to a gene. The CDR3 here is CASSVLTGGFEQYF. In DNA form, the CDR3 reads TGTGCCAGCAGTGTCTTGACAGGGGGCTTCGAGCAGTACTTC.

This clone was observed a few times. The V gene is TRBV7-9, the J gene TRBJ2-2; D possibly corresponds to TRBD2 (5 bases). The CDR3 is made up of 13 amino acids. Germline V CDR1 and CDR2: SEHNR, FQNEAQ (reference sequence). V was cut by 5 bases and J by 6 bases, with 10 bases left in between. The CDR3, as DNA: TGTGCCAGCAGCCCCCCCGGGGCCGGGGAGCTGTTTTTT. Translated: CASSPPGAGELFF.

This clone has just a few counts. The chain has TRBV27 and TRBJ2-7; TRBD1 matches at 9 bases. The CDR3 is made up of 14 amino acids. V shed 5 bases and J 6 bases; nucleotides not matched to a gene: 8. The germline V gene encodes CDR1 MNHEY and CDR2 SMNVEV (reference sequence). This CDR3 is CASSLRPTGGEQYF. CDR3 sequence (DNA): TGTGCCAGCAGTCTCCGCCCGACAGGGGGCGAGCAGTACTTC.

This clone was found a few times. V is TRBV30 and J is TRBJ2-7; TRBD2 matches 10 bases. The CDR3 consists of 13 residues. With V trimmed by 5 bases and J by 6 bases, 7 bases remained unmatched. From germline, CDR1 is GTSNPN and CDR2 SVGIG (reference sequence). The CDR3 coding sequence is TGTGCCTGGGCTAGCGGGAGTACGGGCGAGCAGTACTTC. Its translation is CAWASGSTGEQYF. Drawing the rest from reference TRBV30 and TRBJ2-7, the complete variable domain is SQTIHQWPATLVQPVGSPLSLECTVEGTSNPNLYWYRQAAGRGLQLLFYSVGIGQISSEVPQNLSASRPQDRQFILSSKKLLLSDSGFYLCAWASGSTGEQYFGPGTRLTVT.